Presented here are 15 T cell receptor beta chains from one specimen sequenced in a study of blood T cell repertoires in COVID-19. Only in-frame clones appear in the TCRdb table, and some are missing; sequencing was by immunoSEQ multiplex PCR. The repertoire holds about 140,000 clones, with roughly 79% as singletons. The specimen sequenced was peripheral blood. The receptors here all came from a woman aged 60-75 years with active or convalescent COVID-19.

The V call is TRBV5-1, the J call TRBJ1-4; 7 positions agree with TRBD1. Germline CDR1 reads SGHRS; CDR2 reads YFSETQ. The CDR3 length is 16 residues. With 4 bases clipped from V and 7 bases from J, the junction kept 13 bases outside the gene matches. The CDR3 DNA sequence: TGCGCCAGCAGCCTACCCGAGGGGGCGAGGGGTGAAAAACTGTTTTTT. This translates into CASSLPEGARGEKLFF. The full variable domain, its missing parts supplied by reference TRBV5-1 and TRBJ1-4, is KAGVTQTPRYLIKTRGQQVTLSCSPISGHRSVSWYQQTPGQGLQFLFEYFSETQRNKGNFPGRFSGRQFSNSRSEMNVSTLELGDSALYLCASSLPEGARGEKLFFGSGTQLSVL.

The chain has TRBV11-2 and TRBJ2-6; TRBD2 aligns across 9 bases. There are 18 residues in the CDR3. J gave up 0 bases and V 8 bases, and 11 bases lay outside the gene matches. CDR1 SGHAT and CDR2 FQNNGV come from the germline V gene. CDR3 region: CASSPRLAVLSGANVLTF. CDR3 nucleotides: TGTGCCAGCTCCCCGCGACTAGCGGTTCTCTCTGGGGCCAACGTCCTGACTTTC.

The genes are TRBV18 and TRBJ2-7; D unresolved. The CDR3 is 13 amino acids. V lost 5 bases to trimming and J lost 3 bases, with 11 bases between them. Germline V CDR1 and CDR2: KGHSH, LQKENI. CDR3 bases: TGTGCCAGCTCATCTGACGGGTACTACGAGCAGTACGTC. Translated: CASSSDGYYEQYV.

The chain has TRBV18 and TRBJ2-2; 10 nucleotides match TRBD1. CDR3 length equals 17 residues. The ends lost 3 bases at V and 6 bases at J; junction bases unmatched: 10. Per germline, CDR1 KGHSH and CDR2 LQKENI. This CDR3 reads CASSPPIRDRGSGELFF. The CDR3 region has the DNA TGTGCCAGCTCACCCCCAATTCGGGACAGGGGATCCGGGGAGCTGTTTTTT.

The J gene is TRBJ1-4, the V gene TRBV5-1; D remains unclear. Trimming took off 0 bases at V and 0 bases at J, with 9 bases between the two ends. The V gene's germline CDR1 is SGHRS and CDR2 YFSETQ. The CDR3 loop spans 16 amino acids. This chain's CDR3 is CASSLEQAATNEKLFF. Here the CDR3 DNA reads TGCGCCAGCAGCTTGGAGCAAGCCGCAACTAATGAAAAACTGTTTTTT.

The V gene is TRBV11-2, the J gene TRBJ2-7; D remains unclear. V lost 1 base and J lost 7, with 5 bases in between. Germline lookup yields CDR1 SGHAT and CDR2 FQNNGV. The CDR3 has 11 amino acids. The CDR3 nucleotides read TGTGCCAGCAGCTTAGTACAGGAGCAGTACTTC. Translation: CASSLVQEQYF. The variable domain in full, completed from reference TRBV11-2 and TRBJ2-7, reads EAGVAQSPRYKIIEKRQSVAFWCNPISGHATLYWYQQILGQGPKLLIQFQNNGVVDDSQLPKDRFSAERLKGVDSTLKIQPAKLEDSAVYLCASSLVQEQYFGPGTRLTVT.

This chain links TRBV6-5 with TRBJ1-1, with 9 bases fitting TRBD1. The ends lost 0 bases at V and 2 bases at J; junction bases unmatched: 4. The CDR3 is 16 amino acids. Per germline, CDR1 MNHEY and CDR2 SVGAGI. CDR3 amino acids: CASSYSLDRGNTEAFF. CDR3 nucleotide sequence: TGTGCCAGCAGTTACTCCTTGGACAGGGGAAACACTGAAGCTTTCTTT.

CDR3 region: CASSPRTGAGELFF. In DNA, the CDR3 is TGTGCCAGCAGCCCCCGGACAGGAGCCGGGGAGCTGTTTTTT. The rearrangement joins TRBV7-3 to TRBJ2-2, with TRBD1 matching 7 bases. This CDR3 region has 14 residues. After removal of 5 bases from V and 6 bases from J, the junction contained 6 bases not matched to a gene. Per germline, CDR1 SGHTA and CDR2 FQGTGA.

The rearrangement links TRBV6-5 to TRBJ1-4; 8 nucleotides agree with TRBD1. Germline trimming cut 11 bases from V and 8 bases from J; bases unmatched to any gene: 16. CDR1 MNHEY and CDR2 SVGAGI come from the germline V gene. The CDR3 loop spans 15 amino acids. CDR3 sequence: CAGKSTGTGGEKLFF. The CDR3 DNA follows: TGTGCCGGAAAGTCTACCGGGACAGGAGGCGAAAAACTGTTTTTT.

The CDR3, as DNA: TGTGCCAGCTCACCGGAGGGCGGGAATGATGATGAAGCTTTCTTT. Translating gives CASSPEGGNDDEAFF. The chain carries TRBV18 and TRBJ1-1; D remains ambiguous. CDR3 length equals 15 residues. Trimming pared 3 bases from V and 7 bases from J, leaving 18 bases between. CDR1 is KGHSH and CDR2 is LQKENI in the germline V gene.

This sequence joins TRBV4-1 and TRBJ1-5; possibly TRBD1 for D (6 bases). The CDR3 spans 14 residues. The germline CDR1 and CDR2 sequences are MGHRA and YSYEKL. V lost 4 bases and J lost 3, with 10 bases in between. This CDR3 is CASSLTGYNQPQHF. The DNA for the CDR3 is TGCGCCAGCAGCCTTACAGGGTACAATCAGCCCCAGCATTTT.

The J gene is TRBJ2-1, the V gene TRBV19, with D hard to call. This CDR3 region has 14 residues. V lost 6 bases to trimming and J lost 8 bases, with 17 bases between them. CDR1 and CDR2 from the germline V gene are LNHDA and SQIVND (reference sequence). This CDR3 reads CASRSEPGVDEQFF. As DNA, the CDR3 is TGTGCCAGTAGATCCGAGCCCGGAGTTGATGAGCAGTTCTTC.

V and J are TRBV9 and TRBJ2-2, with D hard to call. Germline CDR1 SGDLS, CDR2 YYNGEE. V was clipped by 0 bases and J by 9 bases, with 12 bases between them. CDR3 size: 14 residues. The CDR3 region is CASSVAQVSRELFF. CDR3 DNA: TGTGCCAGCAGCGTAGCACAAGTCAGTAGGGAGCTGTTTTTT.

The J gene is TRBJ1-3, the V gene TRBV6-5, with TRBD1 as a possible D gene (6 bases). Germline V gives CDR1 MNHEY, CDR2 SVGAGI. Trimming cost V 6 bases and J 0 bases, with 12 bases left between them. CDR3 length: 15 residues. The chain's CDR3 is CASSRGSISGNTIYF. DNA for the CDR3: TGTGCCAGCAGCAGGGGATCAATCTCTGGAAACACCATATATTTT.

CDR3 nucleotides: TGTGCCAGTAGTATAATAGCAAGCTCCTACAATGAGCAGTTCTTC. Residues: CASSIIASSYNEQFF. V gene TRBV19 combines with J gene TRBJ2-1, with D uncertain. Per germline, CDR1 LNHDA and CDR2 SQIVND (reference sequence). This CDR3 contains 15 residues. The V end lost 2 bases, the J end lost 0 bases, and 8 bases lay between the germline ends.